The 21 T cell receptor beta chains in this list originate from one sample, sequenced in a study of T-cell reconstitution after alpha-beta-depleted transplantation in children. The TCRbeta library incorporated unique molecular identifiers. From the PCR reads, TCRdb called clonotypes with MiXCR, one entry per CDR3 protein. The table has fewer than 120,000 distinct CDR3 sequences, around 10% seen once. The sequencing here drew on PBMCs from the stem cell graft donor, taken from the stem cell graft. The origin of the receptors is a human donor who donated a stem cell graft to a child with acute lymphoblastic leukemia.

This clonotype appeared many times. This sequence joins TRBV5-1 and TRBJ2-7; D not resolved. The CDR3 is 12 amino acids. The germline V gene has CDR1 SGHRS and CDR2 YFSETQ. Trimming stripped 3 bases from V and 8 bases from J, with 12 bases between. This CDR3 is CASSSDWDQQYF. CDR3 DNA sequence: TGCGCCAGCAGCTCAGACTGGGATCAGCAGTACTTC.

In its sample, this clonotype was seen many times. V usage is TRBV20-1 and J usage is TRBJ2-3; 10 bases align to TRBD2. The CDR3 loop spans 16 amino acids. Germline CDR1 DFQATT, CDR2 SNEGSKA (reference sequence). V was pared by 7 bases and J by 6 bases, with 16 bases of the junction left unmatched. CDR3 sequence reads: CSGRQREGSMGDTQYF. Here the CDR3 DNA reads TGCAGTGGGCGCCAGCGGGAGGGCTCAATGGGGGATACGCAGTATTTT.

In this sample, this clonotype turned up many times. This chain connects TRBV5-6 to TRBJ1-1; D ambiguous. The V end lost 5 bases, the J end lost 9 bases, and 17 bases lay between the germline ends. This CDR3 spans 13 amino acids. Germline CDR1 reads SGHDT; CDR2 reads YYEEEE. CDR3 in amino acids: CASSYSSLAKAFF. CDR3 DNA sequence: TGTGCCAGCAGTTACAGCAGTCTGGCGAAAGCTTTCTTT.

This clonotype was detected many times. The rearrangement uses TRBV7-8 and TRBJ2-2, with 11 bases identical to TRBD1. J gave up 5 bases and V 3 bases, and 5 bases lay outside the gene matches. Germline CDR1 reads SGHVS; CDR2 reads FQNEAQ. CDR3 length: 16 amino acids. CDR3 sequence reads: CASSFPRDRGTGELFF. The CDR3 DNA sequence: TGTGCCAGCAGCTTCCCCCGGGACAGGGGGACCGGGGAGCTGTTTTTT.

Ten or more counts support this clonotype. The rearrangement joins TRBV20-1 to TRBJ2-3; 10 bases fit TRBD1. From germline, CDR1 is DFQATT and CDR2 SNEGSKA (reference sequence). The CDR3 extends over 16 amino acids. V shed 1 base, J shed 2 bases, and the junction held 6 bases outside the gene matches. CDR3 sequence (DNA): TGCAGTGCTAGAGCGGGACAGGGGATTTACACAGATACGCAGTATTTT. As protein: CSARAGQGIYTDTQYF.

The rearrangement uses TRBV6-5 and TRBJ2-7; 11 nucleotides match TRBD2. Per germline, CDR1 MNHEY and CDR2 SVGAGI. The CDR3 spans 17 residues. With V trimmed by 0 bases and J by 3 bases, 7 bases remained unmatched. CDR3 amino acids: CASSYSKTSGVFYEQYF. Here the CDR3 DNA reads TGTGCCAGCAGTTACTCTAAGACTAGCGGGGTATTCTACGAGCAGTACTTC.

This clonotype has more than one count but fewer than ten. Compared with germline, one end of the junction differs, possibly owing to a read error. The chain combines TRBV5-1 with TRBJ2-6, with a possible D match to TRBD2 (6 bases). Germline CDR1 reads SGHRS; CDR2 reads YFSETQ. CDR3 length: 14 amino acids. CDR3 DNA: TGCGCCAGCAGGGGAGGCGCTGGGGCCAACGGCCTGACTTTC. It codes for CASRGGAGANGLTF.

Worth noting for this clonotype: A single base separates this from a much larger clone, so it may be a read error. The chain uses TRBV7-9 and TRBJ2-5, with D possibly TRBD1 on 6 matching bases. This CDR3 spans 14 amino acids. The germline V gene has CDR1 SEHNR and CDR2 FQNEAQ (reference sequence). The CDR3 DNA follows: TGTGCCAGCAGCTACAGGGCGGTCCAAGGGACCCAGTACTTC. This encodes CASSYRAVQGTQYF.

This clonotype showed up many times. This sequence joins TRBV5-1 and TRBJ2-7; 7 nucleotides line up with TRBD1. Per the germline V gene, CDR1 is SGHRS and CDR2 is YFSETQ. Trimming took 4 bases from V and 1 from J; bases not matched to a gene: 5. The CDR3 runs 14 residues. DNA for the CDR3: TGCGCCAGCAGCGGCCAGGGGGTTTCCTACGAGCAGTACTTC. It yields the protein CASSGQGVSYEQYF.

This clonotype was picked up many times. This rearrangement joins TRBV19 to TRBJ2-1; 12 nucleotides line up with TRBD2. Germline V gene sequence: CDR1 LNHDA, CDR2 SQIVND (reference sequence). The CDR3 runs 17 residues. J was trimmed by 6 bases and V by 5 bases; bases with no gene match: 11. The DNA for the CDR3 is TGTGCCAGTAGTGGGACTAGCGGGTTCGGCAATCGCAATGAGCAGTTCTTC. Residues: CASSGTSGFGNRNEQFF.

This clonotype occurred many times. The gene calls are TRBV11-2 and TRBJ1-1; maybe TRBD1 (5 bases). V shed 0 bases and J shed 6 bases, with 11 bases lying between them. The CDR3 contains 14 residues. CDR1 is SGHAT, CDR2 FQNNGV, per germline. This CDR3 reads CASSLDPGSPEAFF. Written as DNA, the CDR3 is TGTGCCAGCAGCTTAGACCCAGGGAGTCCTGAAGCTTTCTTT.

This clonotype came up many times. This CDR3 reads CASSLGLTGAAQETQYF. The CDR3 coding sequence is TGTGCCAGCAGCTTAGGGTTGACAGGGGCTGCCCAAGAGACCCAGTACTTC. The chain is built from TRBV13 and TRBJ2-5; 8 positions agree with TRBD1. Germline V CDR1 and CDR2: PRHDT, FYEKMQ (reference sequence). The CDR3 sequence is 17 residues long. The ends lost 0 bases at V and 1 base at J; junction bases unmatched: 7.

This clonotype was recorded many times. The chain combines TRBV20-1 with TRBJ2-1; D is unclear. Germline lookup yields CDR1 DFQATT and CDR2 SNEGSKA (reference sequence). V was shortened by 6 bases and J by 3 bases, with 9 bases between the two germline ends. CDR3 length: 12 amino acids. The CDR3 region is CSALRDYNEQFF. As DNA, the CDR3 is TGCAGTGCCCTTCGCGACTACAATGAGCAGTTCTTC.

This clonotype was detected ten times or more. J is TRBJ1-1 and V is TRBV7-3; D is undetermined. The CDR3 sequence is 13 residues long. Germline V gives CDR1 SGHTA, CDR2 FQGTGA. V gave up 5 bases and J gave up 5 bases, with 12 bases separating them. CDR3 nucleotides: TGTGCCAGCAGCAGATTAATGGGGACTGAAGCTTTCTTT. It translates to CASSRLMGTEAFF.

There are many counts of this clonotype. The rearrangement links TRBV20-1 to TRBJ1-2; possibly TRBD1 for D (5 bases). CDR3 length equals 11 residues. Trimming shortened V by 6 bases and J by 5 bases, and 10 bases separated the two germline ends. Germline CDR1 and CDR2: DFQATT and SNEGSKA (reference sequence). Here the CDR3 reads CSAAGGYGYTF. The CDR3 DNA is TGCAGTGCCGCTGGGGGGTATGGCTACACCTTC.

The chain uses TRBV7-2 and TRBJ2-5; 7 bases agree with TRBD2. CDR1 is SGHTA, CDR2 FQGNSA, per germline. The CDR3 runs 15 residues. V was clipped by 1 base and J by 2 bases; unmatched bases: 4. CDR3 region: CASSLEGLPQETQYF. The CDR3 DNA is TGTGCCAGCAGCTTAGAGGGACTACCACAAGAGACCCAGTACTTC.

This clonotype was detected many times. V and J are TRBV6-5 and TRBJ2-3; D unresolved. The CDR3 length is 11 residues. Trimming left V 4 bases short and J 8 bases short, with 7 bases between. CDR1 is MNHEY, CDR2 SVGAGI, per germline. CDR3 bases: TGTGCCAGCAGTTCATCGGCTACGCAGTATTTT. Translation gives CASSSSATQYF.

As to this clonotype: A read error may be the cause here, since a much bigger clone is one base away. V is TRBV27 and J is TRBJ2-1; 8 bases are a match to TRBD2. Germline-derived CDR1 and CDR2 are MNHEY and SMNVEV (reference sequence). V lost 6 bases to trimming and J lost 4 bases; unmatched junction nucleotides: 8. CDR3 length: 15 amino acids. CDR3 nucleotides: TGTGCCAGCAGACGGACTAGCTGGAATTACAATGAGCAGTTCTTC. The encoded protein is CASRRTSWNYNEQFF.

In its sample, this clonotype was seen many times. The V and J genes are TRBV6-5 and TRBJ2-5; 7 positions match TRBD2. The CDR3 sequence is 13 residues long. V was clipped by 8 bases and J by 5 bases; unmatched bases: 8. CDR1 MNHEY and CDR2 SVGAGI come from the germline V gene. As DNA, the CDR3 is TGTGCCAGCGCCCCAGCGGGATGGGAGACCCAGTACTTC. Translation gives CASAPAGWETQYF.

This clonotype was recorded at least ten times. The chain employs TRBV20-1 and TRBJ2-3, with 16 bases that match TRBD2. V gave up 5 bases and J gave up 2 bases; unmatched junction bases: 16. The CDR3 sequence is 20 residues long. Germline values: CDR1 DFQATT, CDR2 SNEGSKA (reference sequence). The DNA of the CDR3 is TGCAGTGCTTCACCGGGACAGGGGACTAGCGGGGGGGATTTCACAGATACGCAGTATTTT. Its translation is CSASPGQGTSGGDFTDTQYF.

In this sample, this clonotype turned up many times. J is TRBJ1-1 and V is TRBV20-1; perhaps TRBD1 as D (5 bases). Germline V gives CDR1 DFQATT, CDR2 SNEGSKA (reference sequence). This CDR3 is 14 amino acids long. V lost 2 bases to trimming and J lost 4 bases, with 14 bases between them. The chain's CDR3 is CSARSLVGGTEAFF. The CDR3 DNA follows: TGCAGTGCTAGATCCTTGGTGGGGGGCACTGAAGCTTTCTTT.